This T cell receptor (beta chain) is drawn from a study of T and B cells in COVID-19 patients. Looking at the study overall: The recovered cohort's median age was 34 years, versus less than 70 years in active infection. General study findings and limits: No sequencing was yet done of CD4+, regulatory or CD8+ subsets, or of SARS-CoV-2-responsive or tetramer+ sorted cells. Blood from mildly ill patients while symptomatic, and early samples from severe cases, were scarce.

BIOMED2 TRB-A/B primer pools were used in multiplex TRB PCR. Each CDR3 protein is one row after TCRdb ran MiXCR on the multiplex PCR reads. The repertoire consists of roughly 11,000 distinct CDR3 sequences, with over 30% occurring once and the leading ten covering 13% to 15%. This clonotype occurred a few times. Its antigen is not identified. TRB was amplified from around 250-460 ng of blood genomic DNA. Losses at the gene ends were 1 base for V and 1 base for J; bases not matched to a gene: 7. The CDR3 length is 18 residues. Germline assignment: CDR1 SGHNT and CDR2 YYREEE (reference sequence). The source is a human donor with active COVID-19. This chain joins TRBV5-4 and TRBJ2-2, with 10 positions matching TRBD2. The sequencing input was blood. This CDR3 reads CASSLMASSGGNTGELFF. In DNA form, the CDR3 reads TGTGCCAGCAGCTTGATGGCCTCTAGCGGGGGGAACACCGGGGAGCTGTTTTTT.